This is a list of T cell receptor beta chains from one sample in a study of blood T cell repertoires in COVID-19. Method: immunoSEQ multiplex PCR; TCRdb's copy keeps in-frame clones and lacks some. The sample holds about 130,000 clones; approximately 81% are singletons and the top ten take over 5.5%. The sequencing input was peripheral blood. The source is a man older than 75 with COVID-19, enrolled during active disease. Each CDR3 is given with its conserved first and last residue. A D gene is named only where the DNA matches it firmly. Part of the rows lack a size; the others show once, few, many or a class for expanded clones.

size | D | J | V | DNA | CDR3
- | TRBD1 | TRBJ2-1 | TRBV5-5 | TGTGCCACCGGGACAGCCTTAAATGAGCAGTTCTTC | CATGTALNEQFF
- | - | TRBJ1-1 | TRBV7-2 | TGTGCCAGCAGGGCCCAGGGCTCAGGTGAAGCTTTCTTT | CASRAQGSGEAFF
- | - | TRBJ1-5 | TRBV19 | TGTGCCAGTAGGTTAGAGCGTGGGCCCCAGCATTTT | CASRLERGPQHF
- | - | TRBJ1-5 | TRBV7-2 | TGTGCCAGCAGCTTACAGGGCAATCAGCCCCAGCATTTT | CASSLQGNQPQHF
- | - | TRBJ2-7 | TRBV15 | TGTGCCACCAGCACCTGGGGCTCCTCCGGGCAGTACTTC | CATSTWGSSGQYF
- | - | TRBJ2-4 | TRBV7-2 | TGTGCCAGCAGCTTAGTAGGACTAAGAAACATTCAGTACTTC | CASSLVGLRNIQYF
- | - | TRBJ1-5 | TRBV27 | TGTGCCAGCAGTTTTAATGGCAATCAGCCCCAGCATTTT | CASSFNGNQPQHF
- | - | TRBJ2-3 | TRBV5-4 | TGTGCCAGCAGCAGAGACTCGACAGATACGCAGTATTTT | CASSRDSTDTQYF
- | TRBD2 | TRBJ2-5 | TRBV6-4 | TGTGCCAGCAGTGGTATTAGCGGGAGGGCTCTCAACCAAGAGACCCAGTACTTC | CASSGISGRALNQETQYF
- | - | TRBJ1-5 | TRBV7-8 | TGTGCCAGCAGCTTAGCGCTCTGGGGGGTAGGTTCCGTAATGCCCCAGCATTTT | CASSLALWGVGSVMPQHF
- | - | TRBJ2-3 | TRBV6-5 | TGTGCCACTTTGGGGTGGGGAGGAACAGATACGCAGTATTTT | CATLGWGGTDTQYF
few | - | TRBJ1-4 | TRBV12-3/TRBV12-4 | TGTGCCAGCAGCTACAGGGCGGGTGAAAAACTGTTTTTT | CASSYRAGEKLFF
once | - | TRBJ2-4 | TRBV7-2 | TGTGCCAGCAGCTCTATTCAAAACATTCAGTACTTC | CASSSIQNIQYF
few | - | TRBJ1-2 | TRBV7-9 | TGTGCCAGCAGCCGAAGGGGGGGGATAGCTAACTATGGCTACACCTTC | CASSRRGGIANYGYTF
- | TRBD2 | TRBJ2-7 | TRBV28 | TGTGCCAGCAGTACGGGGGGGTTATCCGAGCAGTACTTC | CASSTGGLSEQYF
many | TRBD1 | TRBJ2-2 | TRBV28 | TGTGCCAGCAGCAACCGACAGGGGGGCACCGGGGAGCTGTTTTTT | CASSNRQGGTGELFF
- | TRBD1 | TRBJ1-4 | TRBV7-9 | TGTGCCAGCAGCTCAACCGGGGCAGGGGGAAAACTGTTTTTT | CASSSTGAGGKLFF
- | - | TRBJ2-5 | TRBV7-2 | TGTGCCAGCAGCTTCCAAAGCGGTCCGGGGGAGACCCAGTACTTC | CASSFQSGPGETQYF
- | - | TRBJ1-3 | TRBV5-1 | TGCGCCAGCAGCTTGCTCTCGCGCGGGGACACCATATATTTT | CASSLLSRGDTIYF
many | TRBD2 | TRBJ2-5 | TRBV6-5 | TGTGCCAGCAGCCGGCTAGCGGGAGGGGGAGAGACCCAGTACTTC | CASSRLAGGGETQYF
few | - | TRBJ2-7 | TRBV18 | TGTGCCAGCTCACCACCTGCGGCCTACGAGCAGTACTTC | CASSPPAAYEQYF
- | TRBD2 | TRBJ2-7 | TRBV27 | TGTGCCAGCAGTTTATCGGGGACTATCTACGAGCAGTACTTC | CASSLSGTIYEQYF
- | - | TRBJ2-1 | TRBV19 | TGTGCCAGTAGTATGTTCTTTGTCTCCTACAATGAGCAGTTCTTC | CASSMFFVSYNEQFF
few | TRBD2 | TRBJ2-1 | TRBV18 | TGTGCCAGCTCAGGGGTCCGAGCGGGAGAGCAGTTCTTC | CASSGVRAGEQFF
- | - | TRBJ2-7 | TRBV24-1 | TGTGCCACCAGTGGCCAGGGGAGCTACGAGCAGTACTTC | CATSGQGSYEQYF
- | TRBD2 | TRBJ2-7 | TRBV29-1 | TGCAGCGTTGAAGATCCTCGGGGAGGGCCTTTTGACGAGCAGTACTTC | CSVEDPRGGPFDEQYF
- | - | TRBJ1-1 | TRBV5-1 | TGCGCCAGCAGCGGGATGGGGGGAGACACTGAAGCTTTCTTT | CASSGMGGDTEAFF
- | TRBD1 | TRBJ1-2 | TRBV6-2/TRBV6-3 | TGTGCCAGCAGTTACGGATTGGGACAGGGAAACTATGGCTACACCTTC | CASSYGLGQGNYGYTF
once | TRBD1 | TRBJ2-2 | TRBV7-9 | TGTGCCAGCAGCTTGCAACAGGGGATCACCGGGGAGCTGTTTTTT | CASSLQQGITGELFF
- | - | TRBJ2-2 | TRBV7-9 | TGTGCCAGCAGCTTACTCCGAGCAGGGCCAAGTACCGGGGAGCTGTTTTTT | CASSLLRAGPSTGELFF
- | - | TRBJ2-7 | TRBV15 | TGTGCCACCAGCAGAGCCAGGGGTTCCTACGAGCAGTACTTC | CATSRARGSYEQYF
- | TRBD2 | TRBJ2-5 | TRBV4-1 | TGCGCCAGCAGCCCACGGGCCCGTACAGCGGGAGAAGAGACCCAGTACTTC | CASSPRARTAGEETQYF
- | - | TRBJ1-2 | TRBV4-2 | TGTGCCAGCAGCCAAAACCAGGGTCTAGGAGGCTACACCTTC | CASSQNQGLGGYTF
few | TRBD1 | TRBJ2-2 | TRBV14 | TGTGCCAGCAGCCAAGGACAGGGCACCGGGGAGCTGTTTTTT | CASSQGQGTGELFF
- | - | TRBJ1-6 | TRBV10-1 | TGCGCCACTCCCCGGGACATTTCACCCCTCCACTTT | CATPRDISPLHF
- | - | TRBJ1-1 | TRBV6-6 | TGTGCCAGCACTAAGTCGGTGGAACAGATCGAAGCTTTCTTT | CASTKSVEQIEAFF
- | - | TRBJ2-7 | TRBV25-1 | TGTGCCAGCTCCACCCCAGGGCCATCCTACGAGCAGTACTTC | CASSTPGPSYEQYF
- | TRBD1 | TRBJ1-2 | TRBV5-6 | TGTGCCAGCAGCCCCGGGACAGGGTATAATGGCTACACCTTC | CASSPGTGYNGYTF
- | - | TRBJ2-7 | TRBV5-6 | TGTGCCAGCAGCTTGTCGGCCTACGAGCAGTACTTC | CASSLSAYEQYF
- | - | TRBJ2-7 | TRBV13 | TGTGCCAGCAGCTTAACAGGGCAGGGGAGCTACGAGCAGTACTTC | CASSLTGQGSYEQYF
- | - | TRBJ2-1 | TRBV28 | TGTGCCAGCAGTCTCGAGGAGGGCCGGTTCCATGAGCAGTTCTTC | CASSLEEGRFHEQFF
- | - | TRBJ2-7 | TRBV18 | TGTGCCAGCTCACCCGCCGGGGCCTACGAGCAGTACTTC | CASSPAGAYEQYF
- | - | TRBJ2-3 | TRBV9 | TGTGCCAGCAGCGTACAGGGCACAGATACGCAGTATTTT | CASSVQGTDTQYF
few | TRBD1 | TRBJ1-4 | TRBV19 | TGTGCCAGTAAGGACAGGCGTACGGAAAAACTGTTTTTT | CASKDRRTEKLFF
few | TRBD1 | TRBJ1-5 | TRBV5-1 | TGCGCCAGCAGCTGGGGGGACAGGGGGCGATCGGAGCCCCAGCATTTT | CASSWGDRGRSEPQHF
- | TRBD1 | TRBJ1-2 | TRBV29-1 | TGCAGCGTTGGAAACCCGGGACAGAACTATGGCTACACCTTC | CSVGNPGQNYGYTF
- | - | TRBJ1-5 | TRBV21-1 | TGTGCCAGGGTCAACGGGGATTATCAGCCCCAGCATTTT | CARVNGDYQPQHF
- | - | TRBJ2-1 | TRBV7-9 | TGTGCCAGCAGCTTAGTCCTGAGCTCCTACAATGAGCAGTTCTTC | CASSLVLSSYNEQFF
- | TRBD2 | TRBJ2-2 | TRBV5-1 | TGCGCCAGCAGCTCCCCCTACGGGAGGGCCGGCACCGGGGAGCTGTTTTTT | CASSSPYGRAGTGELFF
- | - | TRBJ2-3 | TRBV27 | TGTGCCAGCAGTTTAATCCCCCGGACAGATACGCAGTATTTT | CASSLIPRTDTQYF
- | TRBD2 | TRBJ2-1 | TRBV6-5 | TGTGCCAGCAGTTATTTAGCGGGAGGACACAATGAGCAGTTCTTC | CASSYLAGGHNEQFF
- | TRBD1 | TRBJ1-2 | TRBV11-1 | TGTGCCAGCAGCTTATCTCGGACAGGCCTACGAGATGGCTACACCTTC | CASSLSRTGLRDGYTF
- | - | TRBJ1-1 | TRBV5-1 | TGCGCCAGCAGCTTGAACAACGGCGGCACTGAAGCTTTCTTT | CASSLNNGGTEAFF
few | - | TRBJ2-1 | TRBV12-5 | TGTGCTAGTGGTTCCGCGAGGGGGAGCGTAGGGAATGAGCAGTTCTTC | CASGSARGSVGNEQFF